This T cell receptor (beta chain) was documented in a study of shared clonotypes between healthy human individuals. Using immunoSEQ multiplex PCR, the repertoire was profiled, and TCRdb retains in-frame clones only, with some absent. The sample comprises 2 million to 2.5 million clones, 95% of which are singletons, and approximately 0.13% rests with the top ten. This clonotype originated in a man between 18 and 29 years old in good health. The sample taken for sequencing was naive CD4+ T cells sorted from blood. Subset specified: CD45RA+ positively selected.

The CDR3 region has the DNA TGTGCCAGCAGCCAGAGGAGGCGAGCGGGAGTGTACGAGCAGTACTTC. Translating it yields CASSQRRRAGVYEQYF. V usage is TRBV14 and J usage is TRBJ2-7, with 8 bases matching TRBD2. CDR3 size: 16 residues. CDR1 is SGHDN and CDR2 is FVKESK in the germline V gene. Germline trimming cut 3 bases from V and 4 bases from J; bases unmatched to any gene: 11.